This is a list of T cell receptor beta chains from one sample in a study of neurological immune-mediated disorders. TCRdb fed the 5' RACE reads into MiXCR, producing one record per CDR3 protein. In the table there are tens of thousands of distinct CDR3 sequences, about 9.3% of which are singletons. Sequencing input: PBMCs. The receptor source for this set is a man in his forties or fifties in good health. Both conserved end residues are part of each CDR3. The D gene is left open where the match is weak. Where a row states a size, it is once, few, many or the class of an expanded clone; other rows omit it.

cdr3_aa	cdr3_nt	v_call	d_call	cdr3_length	clone_size	j_call
CSVEEWPGGSRTQYF	TGCAGCGTTGAAGAGTGGCCAGGGGGTTCCCGAACGCAGTACTTC	TRBV29-1	TRBD1	15	many	TRBJ2-5
CASSQDTDSYEQYF	TGTGCCAGCAGCCAAGATACGGATTCCTACGAGCAGTACTTC	TRBV4-2	-	14	many	TRBJ2-7
CSAGGSSTEAFF	TGCTCCGCAGGGGGATCGAGCACTGAAGCTTTCTTT	TRBV20-1	TRBD1	12	many	TRBJ1-1
CATSGDNYEQYF	TGTGCCACGAGCGGGGACAACTACGAGCAGTACTTC	TRBV11-2	-	12	many	TRBJ2-7
CASSQTNTGELFF	TGTGCCAGCAGCCAGACGAACACCGGGGAGCTGTTTTTT	TRBV3-1	-	13	many	TRBJ2-2
CASSEASYPLDETQYF	TGTGCCAGCAGTGAAGCCTCATATCCCCTCGATGAGACCCAGTACTTC	TRBV6-4	-	16	many	TRBJ2-5
CSASPGTRSPDTQYF	TGCAGTGCTTCACCGGGCACCCGAAGTCCAGATACGCAGTATTTT	TRBV20-1	-	15	many	TRBJ2-3
CASSPFAGETDTQYF	TGTGCCAGCAGTCCCTTTGCGGGAGAGACAGATACGCAGTATTTT	TRBV6-5	TRBD2	15	many	TRBJ2-3
CASSIPGAIETQYF	TGTGCCAGCAGCATCCCCGGGGCCATAGAGACCCAGTACTTC	TRBV5-5	-	14	-	TRBJ2-5
CASSLGRTTGELFF	TGTGCCAGCAGTTTAGGCAGAACCACCGGGGAGCTGTTTTTT	TRBV12-3/TRBV12-4	-	14	few	TRBJ2-2
CASSYWVQDGYTF	TGTGCCAGCAGTTATTGGGTCCAGGATGGCTACACCTTC	TRBV6-2/TRBV6-3	-	13	many	TRBJ1-2
CASSLASGRTFHEQYF	TGTGCCAGCAGCTTAGCTAGCGGGAGGACCTTCCACGAGCAGTACTTC	TRBV7-9	TRBD2	16	many	TRBJ2-7
CASGGLTPNEQFF	TGTGCCAGCGGGGGACTTACCCCCAATGAGCAGTTCTTC	TRBV12-3/TRBV12-4	-	13	-	TRBJ2-1
CASSFSTGVWETQYF	TGTGCCAGCAGCTTCAGTACGGGCGTTTGGGAGACCCAGTACTTC	TRBV7-2	-	15	-	TRBJ2-5
CASSLDRTYEQYF	TGTGCCAGCAGCCTGGACAGGACCTACGAGCAGTACTTC	TRBV7-2	TRBD1	13	many	TRBJ2-7
CASSWGRSQDTQYF	TGTGCCAGCAGTTGGGGGAGAAGTCAAGATACGCAGTATTTT	TRBV12-3/TRBV12-4	-	14	many	TRBJ2-3
CASSQSSGMETQYF	TGTGCCAGCAGCCAGTCGTCAGGAATGGAGACCCAGTACTTC	TRBV3-1	-	14	many	TRBJ2-5
CAISEWMGQKNTEAFF	TGTGCCATCAGTGAGTGGATGGGACAGAAGAACACTGAAGCTTTCTTT	TRBV10-3	TRBD1	16	many	TRBJ1-1
CASSYGSDTQYF	TGTGCCAGCAGTTACGGGTCAGATACGCAGTATTTT	TRBV6-5	-	12	many	TRBJ2-3
CASRSLREQYF	TGTGCCAGCAGGTCCCTCCGGGAGCAGTACTTC	TRBV6-1	-	11	many	TRBJ2-7
CSVVAAGTDTQYF	TGCAGTGTAGTGGCTGCGGGAACAGATACGCAGTATTTT	TRBV20-1	-	13	many	TRBJ2-3
CASKGDTAEAFF	TGTGCCAGCAAGGGGGATACGGCTGAAGCTTTCTTT	TRBV2	-	12	many	TRBJ1-1
CASSTQDRMNTEAFF	TGTGCCAGTAGTACCCAGGACAGAATGAACACTGAAGCTTTCTTT	TRBV19	-	15	-	TRBJ1-1
CSVEEGTVKPYEQYF	TGCAGCGTTGAAGAGGGGACAGTGAAACCCTACGAGCAGTACTTC	TRBV29-1	TRBD1	15	many	TRBJ2-7
CASRRGPSTDTQYF	TGTGCCAGCAGAAGGGGGCCCAGCACAGATACGCAGTATTTT	TRBV6-5	TRBD1	14	few	TRBJ2-3
CSARVAVYNEQFF	TGCAGTGCTAGGGTAGCGGTCTACAATGAGCAGTTCTTC	TRBV20-1	-	13	many	TRBJ2-1
CSASSSGGPYNEQFF	TGCAGTGCTAGCTCGTCAGGGGGTCCCTACAATGAGCAGTTCTTC	TRBV20-1	TRBD1	15	many	TRBJ2-1
CASGAGGAETQYF	TGTGCCAGCGGGGCGGGAGGAGCGGAGACCCAGTACTTC	TRBV3-1	TRBD2	13	-	TRBJ2-5
CASSPSGVDTGELFF	TGTGCCAGCAGCCCTAGTGGGGTGGACACCGGGGAGCTGTTTTTT	TRBV11-2	-	15	few	TRBJ2-2
CASSGRETYNEQFF	TGTGCCAGCAGCGGTCGGGAGACCTACAATGAGCAGTTCTTC	TRBV9	-	14	-	TRBJ2-1
CASIGPSSYEQYF	TGTGCCAGCATAGGTCCTTCCTCCTACGAGCAGTACTTC	TRBV7-9	-	13	-	TRBJ2-7
CASSYSQGLGLYGYTF	TGTGCCAGCAGTTACTCGCAGGGATTGGGTCTCTATGGCTACACCTTC	TRBV6-2/TRBV6-3	-	16	many	TRBJ1-2
CASSSVTRAGSTQYF	TGTGCCAGCAGCTCCGTCACTCGCGCGGGCTCCACGCAGTATTTT	TRBV5-5	-	15	many	TRBJ2-3
CASSLEFPIYEQYF	TGCGCCAGCAGCTTAGAATTCCCAATCTACGAGCAGTACTTC	TRBV5-1	-	14	many	TRBJ2-7
CASRGGEGKNYEQYF	TGCGCCAGCAGGGGGGGAGAGGGTAAGAACTACGAGCAGTACTTC	TRBV5-1	-	15	many	TRBJ2-7
CASSYSDSRYNYPQHF	TGTGCCAGCAGTTACTCCGACAGCCGCTATAATTACCCCCAGCATTTT	TRBV6-2/TRBV6-3	-	16	-	TRBJ1-5
CASSLGTGTRTDTQYF	TGCGCCAGCAGCTTGGGAACCGGGACTAGAACAGATACGCAGTATTTT	TRBV5-1	TRBD2	16	few	TRBJ2-3
CASKISAGPGELFF	TGTGCCAGCAAAATTTCCGCGGGGCCCGGGGAGCTGTTTTTT	TRBV28	-	14	many	TRBJ2-2
CSVVGIPSEDEQFF	TGCAGCGTTGTAGGAATTCCCTCAGAGGATGAGCAGTTCTTC	TRBV29-1	-	14	many	TRBJ2-1
CASSLGHDNSPLHF	TGTGCCAGCAGCTTAGGACACGATAATTCACCCCTCCACTTT	TRBV11-2	-	14	many	TRBJ1-6
CSARSVDTMANVLTF	TGCAGTGCTAGGTCGGTGGATACTATGGCCAACGTCCTGACTTTC	TRBV20-1	-	15	-	TRBJ2-6
CSVEDSSYREKLFF	TGCAGCGTTGAAGATTCTAGTTATAGGGAAAAACTGTTTTTT	TRBV29-1	-	14	many	TRBJ1-4
CASSRSDAGGNTEAFF	TGTGCCAGCAGCCGATCCGACGCAGGGGGGAACACTGAAGCTTTCTTT	TRBV7-3	TRBD1	16	many	TRBJ1-1
CATSGNLYNEQFF	TGTGCCACCAGTGGGAACCTCTACAATGAGCAGTTCTTC	TRBV24-1	-	13	many	TRBJ2-1
CSAHRDSEKLFF	TGCAGTGCGCACAGGGACAGTGAAAAACTGTTTTTT	TRBV20-1	TRBD1	12	many	TRBJ1-4
CASSLGQGGTQYF	TGTGCCAGCAGCCTCGGACAGGGGGGGACCCAGTACTTC	TRBV7-2	TRBD1	13	many	TRBJ2-5
CAISKNGLAEIGELFF	TGTGCCATCAGCAAAAACGGACTAGCGGAGATCGGGGAGCTGTTTTTT	TRBV10-3	TRBD2	16	many	TRBJ2-2
CASTPQGNTEAFF	TGTGCCAGCACGCCCCAGGGGAACACTGAAGCTTTCTTT	TRBV2	-	13	-	TRBJ1-1
CASSLAGGTDTQYF	TGCGCCAGCAGCTTAGCGGGAGGCACAGATACGCAGTATTTT	TRBV5-1	TRBD2	14	many	TRBJ2-3
CASSQTSGRTDTQYF	TGTGCCAGCTCACAGACTAGCGGGAGAACAGATACGCAGTATTTT	TRBV18	TRBD2	15	-	TRBJ2-3
CAASTGTGNYGYTF	TGTGCCGCCTCAACCGGGACAGGGAACTATGGCTACACCTTC	TRBV19	TRBD1	14	few	TRBJ1-2
CASSVGLGGETQYF	TGTGCCAGCAGCGTAGGGCTGGGTGGAGAGACCCAGTACTTC	TRBV9	-	14	many	TRBJ2-5
CASSLGKGNSPLHF	TGCGCCAGCAGCTTGGGTAAAGGAAATTCACCCCTCCACTTT	TRBV5-1	-	14	many	TRBJ1-6
CSATAGQNSIYEQYF	TGCAGTGCTACCGCGGGACAGAACTCTATCTACGAGCAGTACTTC	TRBV20-1	-	15	many	TRBJ2-7
CASSLGTGFYEQYF	TGTGCCAGCAGCCTCGGGACAGGGTTCTACGAGCAGTACTTC	TRBV5-6	TRBD1	14	many	TRBJ2-7